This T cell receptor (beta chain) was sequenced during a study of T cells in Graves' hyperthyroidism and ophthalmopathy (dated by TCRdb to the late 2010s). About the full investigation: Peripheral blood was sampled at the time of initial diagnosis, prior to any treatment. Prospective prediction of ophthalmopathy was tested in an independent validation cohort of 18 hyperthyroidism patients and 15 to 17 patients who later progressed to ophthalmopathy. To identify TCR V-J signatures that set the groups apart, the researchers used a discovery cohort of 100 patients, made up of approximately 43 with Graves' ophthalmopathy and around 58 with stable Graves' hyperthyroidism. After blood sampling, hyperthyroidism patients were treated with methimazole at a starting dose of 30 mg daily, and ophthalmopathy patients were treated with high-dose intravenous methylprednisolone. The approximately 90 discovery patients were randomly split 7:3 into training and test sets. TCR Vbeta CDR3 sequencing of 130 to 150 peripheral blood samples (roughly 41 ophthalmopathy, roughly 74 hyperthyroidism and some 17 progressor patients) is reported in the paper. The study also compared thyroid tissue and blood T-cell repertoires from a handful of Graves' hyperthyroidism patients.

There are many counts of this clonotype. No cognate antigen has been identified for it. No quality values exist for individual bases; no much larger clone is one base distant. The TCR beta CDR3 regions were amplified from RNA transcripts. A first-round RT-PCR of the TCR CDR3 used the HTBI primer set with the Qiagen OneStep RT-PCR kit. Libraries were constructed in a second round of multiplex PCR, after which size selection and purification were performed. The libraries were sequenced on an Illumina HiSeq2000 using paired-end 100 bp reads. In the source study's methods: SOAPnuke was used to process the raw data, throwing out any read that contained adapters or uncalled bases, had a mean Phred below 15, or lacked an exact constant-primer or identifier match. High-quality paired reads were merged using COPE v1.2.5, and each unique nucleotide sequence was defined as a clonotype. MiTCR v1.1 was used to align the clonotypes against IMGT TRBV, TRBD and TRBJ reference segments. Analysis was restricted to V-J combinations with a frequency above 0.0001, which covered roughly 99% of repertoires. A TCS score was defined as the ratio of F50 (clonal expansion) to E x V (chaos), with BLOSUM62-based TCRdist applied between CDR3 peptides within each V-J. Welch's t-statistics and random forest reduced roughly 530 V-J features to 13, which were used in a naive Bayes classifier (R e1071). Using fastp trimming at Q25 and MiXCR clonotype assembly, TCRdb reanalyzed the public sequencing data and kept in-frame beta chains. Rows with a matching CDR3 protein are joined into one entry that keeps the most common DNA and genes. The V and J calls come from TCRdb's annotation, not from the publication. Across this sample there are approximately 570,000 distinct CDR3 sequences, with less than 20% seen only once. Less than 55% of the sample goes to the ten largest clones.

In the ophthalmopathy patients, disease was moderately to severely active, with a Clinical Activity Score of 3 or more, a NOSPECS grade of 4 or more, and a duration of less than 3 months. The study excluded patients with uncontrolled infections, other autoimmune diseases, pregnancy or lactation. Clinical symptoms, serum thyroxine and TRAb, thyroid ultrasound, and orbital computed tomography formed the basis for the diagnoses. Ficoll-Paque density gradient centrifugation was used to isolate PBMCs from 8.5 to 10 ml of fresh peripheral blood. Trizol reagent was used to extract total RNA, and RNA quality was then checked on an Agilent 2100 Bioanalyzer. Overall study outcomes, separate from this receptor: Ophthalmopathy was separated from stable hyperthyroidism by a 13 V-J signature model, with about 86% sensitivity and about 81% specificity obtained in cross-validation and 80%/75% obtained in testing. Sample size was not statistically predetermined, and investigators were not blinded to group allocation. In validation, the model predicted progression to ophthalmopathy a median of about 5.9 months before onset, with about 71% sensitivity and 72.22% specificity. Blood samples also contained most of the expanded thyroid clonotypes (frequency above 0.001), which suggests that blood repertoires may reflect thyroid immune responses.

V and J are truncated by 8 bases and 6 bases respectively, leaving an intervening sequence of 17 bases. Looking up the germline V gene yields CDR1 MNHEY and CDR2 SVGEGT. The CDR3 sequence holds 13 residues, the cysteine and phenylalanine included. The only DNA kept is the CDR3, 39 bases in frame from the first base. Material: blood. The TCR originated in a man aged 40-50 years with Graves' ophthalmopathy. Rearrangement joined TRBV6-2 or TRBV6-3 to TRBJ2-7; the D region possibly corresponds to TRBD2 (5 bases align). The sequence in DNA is TGTGCCAGCTTGGACTGGGGTTTGAGCGAGCAGTACTTC. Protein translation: CASLDWGLSEQYF.